This T cell receptor beta chain was captured in a study of identical twins (dated by TCRdb to between 2015 and 2016). Context from the whole study: To test whether fetal clonotypes persist, this study deep-sequenced TCR alpha and beta repertoires from monozygotic twins, from unrelated adults of various ages, and from cord blood. To rule out contamination, replicate twin experiments were performed at different times with different library preparation protocols.

What the authors observed across the whole study: Compared with coincidental sharing between unrelated individuals, out-of-frame TCR alpha sequences shared between twins had an excess of sequences with low generation probability. Fewer insertions were carried by abundant cord blood beta clonotypes; a weaker similar trend was observed in young adult naive repertoires, while no such trend was observed in memory repertoires. Excess twin sharing in beta out-of-frame sequences was weaker because fewer shared sequences lowered the signal-to-noise ratio. In monozygotic twins, recombination models systematically underestimated out-of-frame TCR alpha sharing, but the models matched the sharing seen between unrelated individuals. Zero-insertion analyses could be partly confounded by invariant T cells such as MAIT and iNKT, though diverse VJ usage argued against such confounding for most clonotypes. Because the same donors could not be followed over many years, conclusions were based on cross-sectional statistical analysis.

Library preparation employed 5' RACE. TCRdb names Illumina HiSeq 2000 as the instrument used. A universal primer binding site was added through template switching, and the final cDNA carried a unique molecular identifier so that TCR cDNA molecules could be counted accurately. Specific primers in the conserved constant-segment region were used to synthesize first-strand cDNA for the TCR alpha and beta chains. To control for contamination, each cDNA library was double barcoded with a SMART-Mk sample barcode plus Illumina barcodes. TruSeq adapter sequences and Illumina sample barcodes were added in two successive PCR steps. The Illumina HiSeq platform was used with custom primers to sequence TCR alpha and beta cDNA libraries. The paper's processing steps were these. Raw reads were processed with MiGEC to extract unique molecular identifiers, and MiXCR was used to determine CDR3 positions. For each individual, recombination models were inferred using an EM algorithm with the repgenHMM and IGoR tools. Shared clonotype analysis was performed with the tcR package in R, normalizing sharing by the product of cloneset sizes. To study raw recombination free of thymic and clonal selection effects, out-of-frame nonproductive sequences were analyzed. Clones were called with MiXCR by TCRdb after fastp trimmed the public reads at Q25, and only in-frame beta chains were retained. Rows with one shared CDR3 protein collapse into an entry with the most common genes and DNA. The V and J calls shown here were made by TCRdb, not taken from the authors' results. The sample profile shows 570,000 or so distinct CDR3 sequences; approximately 9.6% of them were found once. The ten most abundant clones make up more than 2.5% of the sample.

Worth noting for this clonotype: Which antigen it targets is not known. It has no much larger one-base neighbor in the sample; base qualities were not kept.

Only healthy Caucasian donors were included. Three pairs of female monozygotic twins, all aged about 18 to 30 years, made up the twin cohort. The RNA used for TCR libraries was isolated from peripheral blood mononuclear cells. CDR3 length: 15 amino acids, cysteine to phenylalanine. Here the CDR3 DNA is all that survives: 45 bases in frame from base 1. According to the germline V gene, CDR1 reads KGHDR and CDR2 reads SFDVKD. At the junction V is shortened by 4 bases and J by 10 bases; bases outside the gene matches: 9. The same data also went into a second study, on yellow fever vaccine responses in identical twins. As the second publication notes: The T cell response to vaccination in identical twins was reported by the authors to appear partly convergent and partly personalized. In identical twins, the study followed T cell clones that responded to the vaccine with precision.

The chain is encoded by TRBV24-1 joined to TRBJ1-1; TRBD1 fits 12 bases in the junction. The clonotype comes from a woman aged 18-35 years in good health. The sequencing sample was made of PBMCs. For the CDR3, the sequence is CATSEGGQGAARAFF. Here is the DNA: TGTGCCACCAGTGAGGGGGGACAGGGGGCTGCGAGAGCTTTCTTT.